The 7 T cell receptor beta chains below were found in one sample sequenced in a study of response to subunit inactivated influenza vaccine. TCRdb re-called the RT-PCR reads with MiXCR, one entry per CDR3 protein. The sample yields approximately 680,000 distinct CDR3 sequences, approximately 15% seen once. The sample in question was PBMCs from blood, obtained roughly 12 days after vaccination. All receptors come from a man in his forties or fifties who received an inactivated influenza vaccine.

The CDR3 reads CASSLGQGAYTF. As DNA, the CDR3 is TGTGCCAGCAGTTTAGGCCAGGGGGCTTACACCTTC. V gene TRBV12-3 or TRBV12-4 combines with J gene TRBJ1-2; 8 bases are shared with TRBD1. Trimming removed 1 base from V and 11 bases from J; junction bases left unmatched: 3. The CDR3 totals 12 residues.

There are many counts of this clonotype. The CDR3 DNA reads TGTGCCAGCAGTCCAGGAACCGAGACCCAGTACTTC. This encodes CASSPGTETQYF. This chain joins TRBV12-3 or TRBV12-4 and TRBJ2-5; D remains ambiguous. There are 12 residues in the CDR3. Trimming pared 5 bases from V and 5 bases from J, leaving 9 bases between.

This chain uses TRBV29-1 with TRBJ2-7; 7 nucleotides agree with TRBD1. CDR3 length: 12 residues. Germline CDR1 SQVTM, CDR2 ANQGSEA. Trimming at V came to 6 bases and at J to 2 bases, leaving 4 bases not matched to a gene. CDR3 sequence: CSVGDSPYEQYF. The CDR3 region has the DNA TGCAGCGTGGGGGACAGCCCCTACGAGCAGTACTTC.

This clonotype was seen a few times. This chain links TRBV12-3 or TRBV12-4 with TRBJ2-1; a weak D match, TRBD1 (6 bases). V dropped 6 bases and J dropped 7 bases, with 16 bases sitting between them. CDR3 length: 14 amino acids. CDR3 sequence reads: CASSAVTGINEQFF. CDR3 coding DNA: TGTGCCAGCAGCGCGGTTACAGGGATAAATGAGCAGTTCTTC.

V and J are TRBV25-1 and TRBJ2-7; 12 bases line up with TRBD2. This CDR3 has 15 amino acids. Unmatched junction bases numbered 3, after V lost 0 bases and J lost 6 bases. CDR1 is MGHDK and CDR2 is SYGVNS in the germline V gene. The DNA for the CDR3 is TGTGCCAGCAGTGAATACCTAGCGGGAGGGATCGAGCAGTACTTC. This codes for CASSEYLAGGIEQYF.

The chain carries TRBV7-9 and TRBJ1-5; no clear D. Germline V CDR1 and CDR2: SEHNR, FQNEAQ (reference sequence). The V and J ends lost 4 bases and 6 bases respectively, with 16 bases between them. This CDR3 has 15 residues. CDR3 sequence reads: CASSSGPSASQPQHF. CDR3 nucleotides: TGTGCCAGCAGCTCCGGGCCCTCGGCAAGTCAGCCCCAGCATTTT. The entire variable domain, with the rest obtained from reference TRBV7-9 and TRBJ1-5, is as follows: DTGVSQNPRHKITKRGQNVTFRCDPISEHNRLYWYRQTLGQGPEFLTYFQNEAQLEKSRLLSDRFSAERPKGSFSTLEIQRTEQGDSAMYLCASSSGPSASQPQHFGDGTRLSIL.

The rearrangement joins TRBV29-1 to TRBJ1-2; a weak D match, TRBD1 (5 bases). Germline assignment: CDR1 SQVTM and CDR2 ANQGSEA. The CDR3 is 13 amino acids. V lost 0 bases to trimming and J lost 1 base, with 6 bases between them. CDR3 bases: TGCAGCGTTGAAGAACAGGTTAACTATGGCTACACCTTC. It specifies CSVEEQVNYGYTF. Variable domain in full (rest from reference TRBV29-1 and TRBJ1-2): SAVISQKPSRDICQRGTSLTIQCQVDSQVTMMFWYRQQPGQSLTLIATANQGSEATYESGFVIDKFPISRPNLTFSTLTVSNMSPEDSSIYLCSVEEQVNYGYTFGSGTRLTVV.